One and the same sample provided the 15 T cell receptor beta chains below, sequenced in a study of cytomegalovirus exposure and HLA in healthy donors. The PCR made use of 60 Vbeta and 13 Jbeta primers. Profiled with immunoSEQ multiplex PCR; TCRdb holds only in-frame clones, not every one. The table lists approximately 100,000 clones, around 79% of them singletons. Sequenced input: PBMCs. The receptors were gathered from a woman in her forties in good health and CMV-seronegative.

The chain employs TRBV19 and TRBJ2-2; 10 bases match TRBD2. J was trimmed by 2 bases and V by 10 bases; bases with no gene match: 7. CDR1 LNHDA and CDR2 SQIVND come from the germline V gene (reference sequence). This CDR3 contains 15 residues. CDR3 DNA sequence: TGTGCCACTAGCGGGAGCCACCTCAACACCGGGGAGCTGTTTTTT. Encoded protein: CATSGSHLNTGELFF.

V and J are TRBV2 and TRBJ2-7, with TRBD2 identical over 8 bases. Trimming took 1 base from V and 3 from J; bases not matched to a gene: 14. The CDR3 has 18 amino acids. Germline-derived CDR1 and CDR2 are SNHLY and FYNNEI. The CDR3 DNA is TGTGCCAGCAGTGAAGACTCCAGCGGGAGAGTATTAGGCTACGAGCAGTACTTC. As protein: CASSEDSSGRVLGYEQYF.

The chain links TRBV28 to TRBJ2-7; D gene ambiguous. Trimming took off 2 bases at V and 5 bases at J, with 13 bases between the two ends. Germline V CDR1 and CDR2: MDHEN, SYDVKM. The CDR3 is made up of 14 amino acids. The CDR3 nucleotides are TGTGCCAGCAGTTTAGTGGGTACAGTTGACGAGCAGTACTTC. Translated: CASSLVGTVDEQYF.

With respect to this clone: At one boundary the junction diverges from the germline segment, which might be a read error. The gene calls are TRBV7-9 and TRBJ2-7, with 9 bases that match TRBD1. Looked up from germline, CDR1 is SEHNR and CDR2 is FQNEAQ (reference sequence). The CDR3 runs to 15 residues. In nucleotides, the CDR3 is TGTTCCAGCAGCTTGACAGGGGGATTAAGATACGAGCAGTACTTC. Its translation: CSSSLTGGLRYEQYF.

The chain is built from TRBV19 and TRBJ2-7; 9 nucleotides agree with TRBD1. CDR1 is LNHDA, CDR2 SQIVND, per germline (reference sequence). Germline trimming cut 8 bases from V and 0 bases from J; bases unmatched to any gene: 11. The CDR3 is 16 amino acids. In nucleotides, the CDR3 is TGTGCCAGTGGTCCGGGACAGGGAGGAGGCTCCTACGAGCAGTACTTC. Translating it yields CASGPGQGGGSYEQYF.

V and J are TRBV5-6 and TRBJ2-3; possible D gene TRBD2, 7 bases. V was cut by 0 bases and J by 6 bases, with 11 bases left in between. This CDR3 comprises 14 residues. Looked up from germline, CDR1 is SGHDT and CDR2 is YYEEEE. CDR3 in DNA: TGTGCCAGCAGCTTGGAGGGAGGGGGGGATACGCAGTATTTT. It codes for CASSLEGGGDTQYF.

This rearrangement joins TRBV4-2 to TRBJ2-1; TRBD2 aligns across 13 bases. The J segment lost 1 base and the V segment lost 1 base, leaving 7 bases of the junction unmatched. The CDR3 contains 19 residues. Germline V gives CDR1 LGHNA, CDR2 YNFKEQ. CDR3 amino acids: CASSQGTSGSEWSYNEQFF. DNA of the CDR3: TGTGCCAGCAGCCAAGGGACTAGCGGGAGTGAATGGTCCTACAATGAGCAGTTCTTC.

The chain links TRBV6-6 to TRBJ2-3; 9 positions match TRBD2. There are 16 residues in the CDR3. V gave up 4 bases and J gave up 1 base; unmatched junction bases: 6. Germline CDR1 and CDR2: MNHNY and SVGAGI (reference sequence). The CDR3 loop is CASSSPQREGTDTQYF. The DNA for the CDR3 is TGTGCCAGCAGTTCACCCCAGCGGGAGGGCACAGATACGCAGTATTTT.

The V and J genes are TRBV4-2 and TRBJ2-5, with 10 bases lining up with TRBD1. V gave up 4 bases and J gave up 5 bases; unmatched junction bases: 4. This CDR3 has 14 residues. Looked up from germline, CDR1 is LGHNA and CDR2 is YNFKEQ. Here the CDR3 reads CASSRGQGVETQYF. CDR3 coding DNA: TGTGCCAGCAGCCGAGGACAGGGGGTGGAGACCCAGTACTTC.

The V gene is TRBV6-5, the J gene TRBJ2-5; 7 bases line up with TRBD2. The J call could be wrong; TRBJ2-7 is a better fit for the DNA end. In germline, CDR1 is MNHEY, CDR2 SVGAGI. The CDR3 spans 16 residues. CDR3 amino acids: CASSSGGVGWSYEQYF. The DNA for the CDR3 is TGTGCCAGCAGTTCGGGGGGTGTGGGGTGGTCCTACGAGCAGTACTTC.

The V call is TRBV7-2, the J call TRBJ2-7; 16 bases are shared with TRBD2. CDR3 size: 18 residues. J was trimmed by 2 bases and V by 5 bases; bases with no gene match: 9. Germline V gene lookup returns CDR1 SGHTA and CDR2 FQGNSA. The CDR3 nucleotides read TGTGCCAGCAGCCCGCCAGTGGGGACTAGCGGGAGGGCCTACGAGCAGTACTTC. This translates into CASSPPVGTSGRAYEQYF. The full variable domain, its missing parts supplied by reference TRBV7-2 and TRBJ2-7, is GAGVSQSPSNKVTEKGKDVELRCDPISGHTALYWYRQSLGQGLEFLIYFQGNSAPDKSGLPSDRFSAERTGGSVSTLTIQRTQQEDSAVYLCASSPPVGTSGRAYEQYFGPGTRLTVT.

V and J are TRBV28 and TRBJ2-1, with a tentative D call TRBD2 (6 bases). This CDR3 spans 15 amino acids. The germline CDR1 and CDR2 sequences are MDHEN and SYDVKM. Trimming took off 3 bases at V and 0 bases at J, with 9 bases between the two ends. The CDR3 coding sequence is TGTGCCAGCAGTTTTGTCGGGAGCTCCTACAATGAGCAGTTCTTC. It specifies CASSFVGSSYNEQFF. The entire variable domain, with the rest obtained from reference TRBV28 and TRBJ2-1, is as follows: DVKVTQSSRYLVKRTGEKVFLECVQDMDHENMFWYRQDPGLGLRLIYFSYDVKMKEKGDIPEGYSVSREKKERFSLILESASTNQTSMYLCASSFVGSSYNEQFFGPGTRLTVL.

About this clone: Relative to the germline gene, one junction end is altered; a read error may explain this. The chain has TRBV7-9 and TRBJ2-2, with TRBD1 identical over 7 bases. CDR3 size: 15 residues. Germline CDR1 and CDR2: SEHNR and FQNEAQ (reference sequence). The CDR3 sequence is CSSSLLADRAGELFF. CDR3 sequence (DNA): TGTTCCAGCAGCTTACTCGCCGACAGGGCCGGGGAGCTGTTTTTT.

The chain employs TRBV5-4 and TRBJ1-2; possibly TRBD1 for D (5 bases). The CDR3 length is 15 residues. Per germline, CDR1 SGHNT and CDR2 YYREEE (reference sequence). Trimming stripped 0 bases from V and 8 bases from J, with 17 bases between. CDR3 in DNA: TGTGCCAGCAGCTTGGAAGTAGCAGGGTTAGGGGGCTACACCTTC. Encoded protein: CASSLEVAGLGGYTF.

The chain combines TRBV12-5 with TRBJ2-1, with TRBD1 identical over 8 bases. CDR3 length: 16 amino acids. Germline CDR1 LGHNT, CDR2 FRNRAP. V shed 0 bases, J shed 1 base, and the junction held 2 bases outside the gene matches. DNA for the CDR3: TGTGCTAGTGGTTTGGTAACAGGGGGGTCCTACAATGAGCAGTTCTTC. Residues: CASGLVTGGSYNEQFF.